This T cell receptor (beta chain) was retrieved from a study of blood T cell repertoires in COVID-19. Study-wide background: Material from acute and convalescent COVID-19 was sourced from the United States, Italy and Spain. In each case, the material was cDNA or gDNA derived from T cells, B-cell-depleted T cells, or PBMCs.

The germline gives CDR1 SGHTA, CDR2 FQGNSA. The CDR3 is 16 amino acids. The V and J ends lost 5 bases and 5 bases, in that order; junction bases with no gene match: 8. Original data processing: The assay estimated nucleated cells by amplifying reference gene primers. Some clones are missing from TCRdb's copy, which holds only in-frame ones; the method was immunoSEQ multiplex PCR. Clonal size and the V and J genes are those of that table, whereas D and trimming came from the DNA. There are some 120,000 clones in the sample; over 75% occur only once, and approximately 1.1% lies in the top ten. This sequence was found in a woman aged 80 or over with acute or convalescent COVID-19. The rearrangement uses TRBV7-2 and TRBJ2-2, with 10 bases fitting TRBD2. Sequencing was carried out using peripheral blood. CDR3 coding DNA: TGTGCCAGCAGCGTTTTAGCGGGGGGAGGTACCGGGGAGCTGTTTTTT. This encodes CASSVLAGGGTGELFF.